This is a list of T cell receptor beta chains from one sample in a study of a mutant IDH1 vaccine in newly diagnosed glioma. These receptors' antigens are unknown. The assay was immunoSEQ multiplex PCR, and TCRdb's table has in-frame clones only and misses some. There are tens of thousands of clones in the sample; 82% occur only once, and approximately 19% lies in the top ten. The sample was PBMCs, taken from a glioma patient whose treatment included an IDH1 peptide vaccine. Receptors were obtained from a young man with glioma. Some clones in this sample may be carry-over from other donors' samples. CDR3s include the opening cysteine and the closing phenylalanine or tryptophan.

j_call: TRBJ1-4
cdr3_length: 12
v_call: TRBV7-9
cdr3_aa: CASSLGAEKLFF

j_call: TRBJ2-7
cdr3_length: 15
v_call: TRBV2
cdr3_aa: CASRDASKGSYEQYF

j_call: TRBJ1-1
cdr3_length: 13
v_call: TRBV28
cdr3_aa: CASFEAYLTEAFF

j_call: TRBJ1-5
cdr3_length: 16
v_call: TRBV4-2
cdr3_aa: CASSPAGRGDNQPQHF

j_call: TRBJ1-1
cdr3_length: 13
v_call: TRBV19
cdr3_aa: CASSLGPSGEAFF

j_call: TRBJ1-2
cdr3_length: 15
v_call: TRBV6-1
cdr3_aa: CASSQTGQGNYGYTF

j_call: TRBJ2-6
cdr3_length: 11
v_call: TRBV5-1
cdr3_aa: CASSGANVLTF

j_call: TRBJ2-7
cdr3_length: 15
v_call: TRBV7-8
cdr3_aa: CASRPRWGMAYEQYF

j_call: TRBJ2-3
cdr3_length: 14
v_call: TRBV5-1
cdr3_aa: CASSLRQLKDTQYF

j_call: TRBJ1-1
cdr3_length: 14
v_call: TRBV5-1
cdr3_aa: CASSFGHMNTEAFF

j_call: TRBJ1-2
cdr3_length: 15
v_call: TRBV4-1
cdr3_aa: CASSQVSTYNYGYTF

j_call: TRBJ1-5
cdr3_length: 15
v_call: TRBV4-1
cdr3_aa: CASSQEPSGNQPQHF

j_call: TRBJ1-5
cdr3_length: 18
v_call: TRBV7-2
cdr3_aa: CASSLSVRGGPSNQPQHF

j_call: TRBJ2-1
cdr3_length: 13
v_call: TRBV5-1
cdr3_aa: CASSFGGGNEQFF

j_call: TRBJ1-5
cdr3_length: 12
v_call: TRBV15
cdr3_aa: CATSRAAQPQHF

j_call: TRBJ2-3
cdr3_length: 13
v_call: TRBV30
cdr3_aa: CAWSTGRGDTQYF

j_call: TRBJ2-5
cdr3_length: 14
v_call: TRBV9
cdr3_aa: CASSVESLAETQYF

j_call: TRBJ1-2
cdr3_length: 15
v_call: TRBV19
cdr3_aa: CASRRMPGGGYGYTF

j_call: TRBJ1-2
cdr3_length: 16
v_call: TRBV4-3
cdr3_aa: CASSHPGGARDYGYTF

j_call: TRBJ1-6
cdr3_length: 13
v_call: TRBV10-3
cdr3_aa: CAIRVFQDSPLHF

j_call: TRBJ2-7
cdr3_length: 12
v_call: TRBV7-2
cdr3_aa: CASTPGEGEQYF

j_call: TRBJ1-1
cdr3_length: 15
v_call: TRBV27
cdr3_aa: CASSSEWGGNTEAFF

j_call: TRBJ2-7
cdr3_length: 15
v_call: TRBV19
cdr3_aa: CASSIRGDSTYEQYF

j_call: TRBJ1-3
cdr3_length: 12
v_call: TRBV19
cdr3_aa: CAARQGADTIYF

j_call: TRBJ2-1
cdr3_length: 15
v_call: TRBV6-6
cdr3_aa: CASSIPGQRYNEQFF

j_call: TRBJ2-7
cdr3_length: 12
v_call: TRBV30
cdr3_aa: CAWSADTYEQYF

j_call: TRBJ1-4
cdr3_length: 15
v_call: TRBV7-2
cdr3_aa: CASSLTGTGSEKLFF

j_call: TRBJ2-5
cdr3_length: 13
v_call: TRBV4-2
cdr3_aa: CASSQDGRETQYF

j_call: TRBJ2-3
cdr3_length: 18
v_call: TRBV7-2
cdr3_aa: CASSRGLAGGRGTDTQYF

j_call: TRBJ2-1
cdr3_length: 15
v_call: TRBV7-9
cdr3_aa: CASSSAGRVYNEQFF

j_call: TRBJ2-6
cdr3_length: 19
v_call: TRBV7-2
cdr3_aa: CASSLSGTVVLSGANVLTF

j_call: TRBJ2-7
cdr3_length: 18
v_call: TRBV15
cdr3_aa: CATSRDYTPEGSSYEQYF

j_call: TRBJ2-1
cdr3_length: 13
v_call: TRBV6-1
cdr3_aa: CASSGQSYNEQFF

j_call: TRBJ1-3
cdr3_length: 15
v_call: TRBV4-3
cdr3_aa: CASSQDSGVGNTIYF

j_call: TRBJ1-2
cdr3_length: 14
v_call: TRBV5-8
cdr3_aa: CASSLGQGSEGYTF

j_call: TRBJ1-5
cdr3_length: 13
v_call: TRBV19
cdr3_aa: CASSHEGNQPQHF

j_call: TRBJ2-3
cdr3_length: 13
v_call: TRBV6-5
cdr3_aa: CASCQRDTDTQYF

j_call: TRBJ1-1
cdr3_length: 14
v_call: TRBV6-5
cdr3_aa: CASSSPRGNTEAFF

j_call: TRBJ1-5
cdr3_length: 13
v_call: TRBV19
cdr3_aa: CASSTTGVQPQHF

j_call: TRBJ1-2
cdr3_length: 13
v_call: TRBV5-4
cdr3_aa: CASSWGDAPGYTF

j_call: TRBJ1-4
cdr3_length: 15
v_call: TRBV4-3
cdr3_aa: CASSQDRASNEKLFF

j_call: TRBJ2-1
cdr3_length: 16
v_call: TRBV13
cdr3_aa: CASRLAGGLLHHEQFF

j_call: TRBJ2-7
cdr3_length: 16
v_call: TRBV5-6
cdr3_aa: CASSLEGRGSPYEQYF